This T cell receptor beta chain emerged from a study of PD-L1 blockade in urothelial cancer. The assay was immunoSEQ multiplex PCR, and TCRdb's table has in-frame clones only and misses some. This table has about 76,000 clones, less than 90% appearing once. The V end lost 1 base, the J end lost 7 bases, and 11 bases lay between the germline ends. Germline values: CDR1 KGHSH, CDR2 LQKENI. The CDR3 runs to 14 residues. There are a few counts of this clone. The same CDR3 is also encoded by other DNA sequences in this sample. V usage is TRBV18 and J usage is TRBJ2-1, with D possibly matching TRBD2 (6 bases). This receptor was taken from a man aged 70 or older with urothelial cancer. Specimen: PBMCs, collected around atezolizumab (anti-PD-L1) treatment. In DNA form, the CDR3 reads TGTGCCAGCTCACCACTAGCTGGGGGGAATGAGCAGTTCTTC. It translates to CASSPLAGGNEQFF.